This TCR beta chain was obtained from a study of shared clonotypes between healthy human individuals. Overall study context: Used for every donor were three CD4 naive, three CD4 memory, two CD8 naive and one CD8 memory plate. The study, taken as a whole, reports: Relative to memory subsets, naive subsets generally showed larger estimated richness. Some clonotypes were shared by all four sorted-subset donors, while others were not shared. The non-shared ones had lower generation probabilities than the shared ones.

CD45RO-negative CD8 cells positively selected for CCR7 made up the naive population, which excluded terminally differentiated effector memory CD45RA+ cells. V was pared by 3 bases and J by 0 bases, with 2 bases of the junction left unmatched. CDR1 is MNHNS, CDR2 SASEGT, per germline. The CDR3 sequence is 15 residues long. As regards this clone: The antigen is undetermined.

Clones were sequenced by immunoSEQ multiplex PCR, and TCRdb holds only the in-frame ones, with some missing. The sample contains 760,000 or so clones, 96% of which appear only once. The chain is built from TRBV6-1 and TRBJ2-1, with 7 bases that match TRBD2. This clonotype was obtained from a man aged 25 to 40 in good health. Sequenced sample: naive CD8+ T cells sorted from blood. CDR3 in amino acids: CASSEGRASYNEQFF. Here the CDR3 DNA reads TGTGCCAGCAGTGAGGGGAGGGCCTCCTACAATGAGCAGTTCTTC.